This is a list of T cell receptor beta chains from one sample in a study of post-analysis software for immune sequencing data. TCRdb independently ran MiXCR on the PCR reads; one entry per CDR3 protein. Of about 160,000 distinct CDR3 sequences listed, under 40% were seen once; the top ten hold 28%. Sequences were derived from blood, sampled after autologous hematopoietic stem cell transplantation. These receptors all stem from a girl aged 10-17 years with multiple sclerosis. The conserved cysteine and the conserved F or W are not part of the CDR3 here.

SARSSGLYNEQF	TRBV20-1	TRBJ2-1	12
ASSQGGQGAYNEQY	TRBV7-6	NA	14
ASSPSGGRLPSETQY	TRBV6-1	TRBJ2-5	15
ASTPLAGATDTQY	TRBV12-3/TRBV12-4	TRBJ2-3	13
ASTRGAGETRY	TRBV27	TRBJ2-7	11
ASSLRSGGWAYEQY	TRBV28	NA	14
SASPRDRVIGELF	TRBV20-1	TRBJ2-2	13
ASSVASGRAGLETQY	TRBV2	TRBJ2-5	15
ASISRGDSATYNEQF	TRBV2	TRBJ2-1	15
ASSLVGGTDTQY	TRBV11-2	TRBJ2-3	12
ASSQDDLAGHYEQY	TRBV4-2	TRBJ2-7	14
ASSQTPGAVFYNEQF	TRBV21-1	TRBJ2-1	15
ASSYGGLALGETQY	TRBV6-2/TRBV6-3	NA	14